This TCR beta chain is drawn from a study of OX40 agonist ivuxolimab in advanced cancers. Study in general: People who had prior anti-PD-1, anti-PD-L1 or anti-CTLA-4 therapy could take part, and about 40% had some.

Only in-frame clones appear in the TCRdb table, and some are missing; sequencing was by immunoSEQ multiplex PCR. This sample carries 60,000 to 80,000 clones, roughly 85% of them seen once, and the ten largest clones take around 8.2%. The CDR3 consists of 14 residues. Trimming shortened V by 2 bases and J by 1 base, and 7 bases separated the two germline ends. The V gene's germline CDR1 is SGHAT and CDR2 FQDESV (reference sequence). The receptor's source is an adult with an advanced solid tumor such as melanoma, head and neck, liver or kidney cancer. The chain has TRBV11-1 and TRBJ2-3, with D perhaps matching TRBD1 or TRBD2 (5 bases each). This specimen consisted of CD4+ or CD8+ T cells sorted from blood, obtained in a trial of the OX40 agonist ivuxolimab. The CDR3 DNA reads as TGTGCCAGCAGCTTAATGGGGGGCACAGATACGCAGTATTTT. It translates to CASSLMGGTDTQYF.